The clone carrying this T cell receptor beta chain was observed a single time. Germline assignment: CDR1 SGHRS and CDR2 YFSETQ. V lost 3 bases, J lost 0 bases, and 8 bases stayed unmatched. The CDR3 contains 18 residues. These data are taken from a study of blood T cell repertoires in COVID-19. The overall study: PBMCs, B-cell-depleted T cells, or T cells were the source of the cDNA or gDNA that made up the material.

Using immunoSEQ multiplex PCR, the repertoire was profiled, and TCRdb retains in-frame clones only, with some absent. This table has about 240,000 clones, about 86% appearing once. Everyone who took part was roughly 18 to 89 years old, and they came from about 25 US areas. Categorization into cohorts depended on clinical history that participants reported. This chain links TRBV5-1 with TRBJ2-1; 11 positions agree with TRBD2. Sample: PBMCs or T cells enriched from blood (not recorded which). This TCR was sampled from a woman between 40 and 55 years old with acute COVID-19. CDR3 sequence reads: CASSSGTSGSNSYNEQFF. The CDR3 DNA reads as TGCGCCAGCAGCTCGGGGACTAGCGGTAGCAACTCCTACAATGAGCAGTTCTTC.